Given below is one TCR beta chain in context. These data come from a study of response to subunit inactivated influenza vaccine. Using its own MiXCR run on the RT-PCR reads, TCRdb lists one record per CDR3 protein. The repertoire holds roughly 540,000 distinct CDR3 sequences, around 21% seen once, with 2.5% to 3% in the top ten. This CDR3 has 15 residues. With V trimmed by 5 bases and J by 4 bases, 7 bases remained unmatched. From germline, CDR1 is ENHRY and CDR2 SYGVKD. These data were likewise used in another study, on T cells expressing NK-cell markers. As that study records: cDNA encoding TCR beta was synthesized via 5'RACE template switching incorporating UMIs.

V gene TRBV10-3 combines with J gene TRBJ2-5; 10 bases are shared with TRBD1. The sample in question was CD4+ T cells sorted from PBMCs, obtained 11 to 12 days after vaccination. This TCR derives from a man aged 50-59 years who received an inactivated influenza vaccine. DNA of the CDR3: TGTGCCATCAGTAAGACAGGGGGCTTTGGAGAGACCCAGTACTTC. Its translation is CAISKTGGFGETQYF.